This TCR beta chain came from a study of glioma-infiltrating T cells. Study-wide results and caveats: Only very few CDR3 sequences appeared in both tissue and blood. Gliomas, especially low-grade, showed above-expected tissue-blood divergence; non-neoplastic patients showed below.

This clonotype was observed many times. Its antigen is still unknown. V was clipped by 3 bases and J by 4 bases; unmatched bases: 4. This CDR3 spans 13 amino acids. Germline CDR1 is DFQATT and CDR2 is SNEGSKA (reference sequence). Using RNA template, CDR3s of TCR alpha and beta were amplified with iRepertoire arm-PCR. TCRdb re-derived calls from the multiplex PCR reads in MiXCR, one entry per CDR3 protein. In the table there are around 20,000 distinct CDR3 sequences, about 26% of which are singletons. Sample: glioma tissue, nonneoplastic brain tissue, or PBMCs (not recorded which). This chain joins TRBV20-1 and TRBJ2-7; TRBD1 aligns across 9 bases. The TCR originated in a human donor with low-grade glioma or glioblastoma, undergoing nonglioma brain surgery, or in good health (not recorded which). This CDR3 is CSASRDRAYEQYF. CDR3 DNA: TGCAGTGCTAGCCGGGACAGGGCATACGAGCAGTACTTC.